This record concerns one T cell receptor (beta chain) sequence. This sample is part of a study of blood T cell repertoires in COVID-19. At the level of the study: Spain, Italy and the United States supplied samples that represented acute and convalescent COVID-19.

V was clipped by 5 bases and J by 1 base; unmatched bases: 12. The CDR3 contains 18 residues. In germline, CDR1 is MDHEN, CDR2 SYDVKM. Authors' analysis steps: Amplifying reference gene primers gave estimates of nucleated cell counts. Only in-frame clones appear in the TCRdb table, and some are missing; sequencing was by immunoSEQ multiplex PCR. That table is the source of V, J and clone size, and D and trimming were worked out from the DNA. The sample holds more than 110,000 clones, around 80% seen once. This clonotype originated in a woman between 45 and 60 years old who had recovered from COVID-19. This chain connects TRBV28 to TRBJ1-1; TRBD1 agrees at 11 bases. The sequencing sample was made of PBMCs or T cells enriched from blood (not recorded which). The CDR3 sequence is CASSTWTGGQGGNTEAFF. CDR3 sequence (DNA): TGTGCCAGCAGTACCTGGACAGGGGGCCAAGGGGGGAACACTGAAGCTTTCTTT.